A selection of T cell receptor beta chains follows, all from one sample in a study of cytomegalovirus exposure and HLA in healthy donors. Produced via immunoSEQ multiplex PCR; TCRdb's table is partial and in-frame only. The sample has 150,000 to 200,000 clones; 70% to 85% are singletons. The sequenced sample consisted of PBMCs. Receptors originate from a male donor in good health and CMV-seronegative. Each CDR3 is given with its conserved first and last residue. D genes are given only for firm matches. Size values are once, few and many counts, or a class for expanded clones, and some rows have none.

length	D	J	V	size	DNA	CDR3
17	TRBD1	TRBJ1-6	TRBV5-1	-	TGCGCCAGCAGCCGTCGACAGGGGAGTTCCTATAATTCACCCCTCCACTTT	CASSRRQGSSYNSPLHF
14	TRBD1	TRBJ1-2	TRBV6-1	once	TGTGCCAGCACCTTAGGGCAGGGGGCTAGAGGCTACCCCTTC	CASTLGQGARGYPF
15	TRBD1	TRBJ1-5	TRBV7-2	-	TGTGCCAGCAGCTTAACAGGGGGCTTGGTTCAGCCCCAGCATTTT	CASSLTGGLVQPQHF
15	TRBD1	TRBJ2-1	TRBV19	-	TGTGCCAGTAGTATTGTGGGACAGCTCTACAATGAGCAGTTCTTC	CASSIVGQLYNEQFF
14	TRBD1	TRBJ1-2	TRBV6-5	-	TGTGCCAGCAGTTACTCAGGAGGGGGCCATGGCTACACCTTC	CASSYSGGGHGYTF
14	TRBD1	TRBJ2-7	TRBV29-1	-	TGCAGCGTTGTTCCGGGGACAGGGTTCTACGAGCAGTACTTC	CSVVPGTGFYEQYF
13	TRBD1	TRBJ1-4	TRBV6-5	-	TGTGCCAGCAGTAGGACAGGGGGAGAAAAACTGTTTTTT	CASSRTGGEKLFF
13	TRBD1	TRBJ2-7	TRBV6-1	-	TGTGCCAGCAGCCCTAACGACAGGGTCGAGCAGTACTTC	CASSPNDRVEQYF
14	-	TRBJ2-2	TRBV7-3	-	TGTGCCAGCAGCTTGGCGGGATCAACCGGGGAGCTGTTTTTT	CASSLAGSTGELFF
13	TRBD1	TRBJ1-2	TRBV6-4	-	TGTGCCAGCAGCCAGGACAGGGGGGATGGCTACACCTTC	CASSQDRGDGYTF
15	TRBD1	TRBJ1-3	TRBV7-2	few	TGTGCCAGCAGCCCGACAGGGGGCTCTGGAAACACCATATATTTT	CASSPTGGSGNTIYF
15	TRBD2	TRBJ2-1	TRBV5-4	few	TGTGCCAGCAGCTTGGGCGGGAGAACCCACAATGAGCAGTTCTTC	CASSLGGRTHNEQFF
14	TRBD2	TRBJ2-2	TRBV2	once	TGTGCCAGCAGAGGACTAGCCGAGACCGGGGAGCTGTTTTTT	CASRGLAETGELFF
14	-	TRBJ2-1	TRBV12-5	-	TGTGCTAGTGGTTCACTTGCGGGTCACAATGAGCAGTTCTTC	CASGSLAGHNEQFF
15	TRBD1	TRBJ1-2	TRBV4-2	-	TGTGCCAGCAGCCAGGGCGAGAGGACAGGGCAAGGCTACACCTTC	CASSQGERTGQGYTF
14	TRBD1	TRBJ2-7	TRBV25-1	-	TGTGCCAGCAGGGCCGGGACAGGTATCTACGAGCAGTACTTC	CASRAGTGIYEQYF
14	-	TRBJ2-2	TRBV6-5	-	TGTGCCAGCAGTTACTTCCGGGGCACCGGGGAGCTGTTTTTT	CASSYFRGTGELFF
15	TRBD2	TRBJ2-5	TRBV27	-	TGTGCCAGCAGTCCGGATAGCGGGGGGCGGGAGACCCAGTACTTC	CASSPDSGGRETQYF
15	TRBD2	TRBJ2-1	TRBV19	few	TGTGCCAGTAGTGCAAGCGGGAGGGCCGTCCATGAGCAGTTCTTC	CASSASGRAVHEQFF
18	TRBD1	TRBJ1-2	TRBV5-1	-	TGCGCCAGCAGCTCCTCCTCTGTCCCGGGACAGGGTAGAGATGGCTACACCTTC	CASSSSSVPGQGRDGYTF
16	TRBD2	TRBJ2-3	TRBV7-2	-	TGTGCCAGCAGCTTCGACGGCGGGGGTTGGACAGATACGCAGTATTTT	CASSFDGGGWTDTQYF
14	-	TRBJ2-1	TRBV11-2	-	TGTGCCAGCAGCCCGGGACTGTCCTACAATGAGCAGTTCTTC	CASSPGLSYNEQFF
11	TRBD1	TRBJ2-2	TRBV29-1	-	TGCAGTACAGGGGGCCCCGGGGAGCTGTTTTTT	CSTGGPGELFF
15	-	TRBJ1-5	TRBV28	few	TGTGCCAGCAAAGTAAGGGGGGGAAGGAATCAGCCCCAGCATTTT	CASKVRGGRNQPQHF
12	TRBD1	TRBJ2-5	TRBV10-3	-	TGTGCCATCACAAGGACAGGGGATGAGCAGTACTTC	CAITRTGDEQYF
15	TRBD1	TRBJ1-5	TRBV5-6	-	TGTGCCAGCAGCTTGGGGCAGGGGGTTTGGCAGCCCCAGCATTTT	CASSLGQGVWQPQHF
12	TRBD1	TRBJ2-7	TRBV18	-	TGTGCCAGCTCACCGACAGGGGCCGAGCAGTACTTC	CASSPTGAEQYF
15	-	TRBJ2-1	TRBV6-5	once	TGTGCCAGCAGTTATCGTATGGACAGCTACAATGAGCAGTTCTTC	CASSYRMDSYNEQFF
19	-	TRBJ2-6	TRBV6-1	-	TGTGCCAGCAGTGCGGCGTCGGGGATGCTAGGCTCTGGGGCCAACGTCCTGACTTTC	CASSAASGMLGSGANVLTF
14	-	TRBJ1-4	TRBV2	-	TGTGCCAGCAGCAGTGCGGGGAGGTATAGCGAACTGTTTTTT	CASSSAGRYSELFF
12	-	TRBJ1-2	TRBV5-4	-	TGTGCCAGCAGCTTGTCAGGGCGCGAATACACCTTC	CASSLSGREYTF
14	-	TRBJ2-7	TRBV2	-	TGTGCCAGCAGGCAAAACAGGGAATGGCACGAGCAGTACTTC	CASRQNREWHEQYF
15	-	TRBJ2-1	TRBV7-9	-	TGTGCCAGCAGCTTAGCGGGAGTTTCCTACAATGAGCAGTTCTTC	CASSLAGVSYNEQFF
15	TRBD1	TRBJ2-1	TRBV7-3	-	TGTGCCAGCAGCCAAGGACAGGGTCCCTACAATGAGCAGTTCTTC	CASSQGQGPYNEQFF
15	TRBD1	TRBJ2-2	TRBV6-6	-	TGTGCCAGCAGGGGACAGGAATCGAACACCGGGGAGCTGTTTTTT	CASRGQESNTGELFF
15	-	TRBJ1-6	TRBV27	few	TGTGCCAGCAGTTTGCAGGGCCAGTATAATTCACCCCTCCACTTT	CASSLQGQYNSPLHF
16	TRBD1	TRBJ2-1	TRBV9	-	TGTGCCAGCAGCGTAGCTTACAGGGGGCGGTACGATGAGCAGTTCTTC	CASSVAYRGRYDEQFF
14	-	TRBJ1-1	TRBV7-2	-	TGTGCCAGCAGCTTAGGGGGTTGGGGGGGTGCGGCTTTCTTT	CASSLGGWGGAAFF
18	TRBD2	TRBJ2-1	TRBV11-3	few	TGTGCCAGCAGCTTAGACCAATCCGGGACTAGCGGGGGCAATGAGCAGTTCTTC	CASSLDQSGTSGGNEQFF
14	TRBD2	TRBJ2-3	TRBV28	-	TGTGCCAGCAGTTCGACTAGCACTCCAGATACGCAGTATTTT	CASSSTSTPDTQYF
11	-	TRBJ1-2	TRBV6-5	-	TGTGCCAGCACTACAGGGTTGGGCTACACCTTC	CASTTGLGYTF